The sequence of this T cell receptor (beta chain) was determined in a study of T cells after yellow fever vaccination. Study-level points and caveats: Most primary-vaccination clones reappeared after the booster (about 95% CD4, about 88% CD8). A small share of clonotypes appeared in both CD4 and CD8 compartments.

This clonotype was picked up a small number of times. The antigen remains unidentified. Using its own MiXCR run on the 5' RACE reads, TCRdb lists one record per CDR3 protein. The repertoire consists of under 500,000 distinct CDR3 sequences, with approximately 18% occurring once and the leading ten covering 18%. Germline loops: CDR1 LGHNT, CDR2 FRNRAP. The CDR3 is 12 residues long. Trimming cost V 10 bases and J 3 bases; bases outside gene matches: 5. The TCR was taken from a man aged 18 to 29 who received the YFV17D yellow fever vaccine. Sequenced here: PBMCs, sampled before the yellow fever booster vaccination. The chain links TRBV12-5 to TRBJ1-1; 7 positions agree with TRBD1. The CDR3 is CATGTVDTEAFF. The CDR3 coding sequence is TGTGCTACCGGGACAGTGGACACTGAAGCTTTCTTT.